This section outlines one T cell receptor beta chain sequence together with its context. Sequenced by immunoSEQ multiplex PCR; TCRdb stores in-frame clones only, minus some. Of roughly 30,000 clones detected, about 78% appear once; the ten largest clones hold around 50%. Trimming stripped 7 bases from V and 2 bases from J, with 17 bases between. Looked up from germline, CDR1 is SQVTM and CDR2 is ANQGSEA. This CDR3 has 14 residues. This sample is drawn from a study of cytotoxic CD8 clonotypes in ibrutinib-treated CLL. This chain uses TRBV29-1 with TRBJ1-2; no firm D call. Material: PBMCs, obtained after 36 months of ibrutinib treatment. The sequence was obtained from a human donor with chronic lymphocytic leukemia. The CDR3 DNA follows: TGCAGCGCAGTGAGTGTTAACACCAACTATGGCTACACCTTC. This encodes CSAVSVNTNYGYTF.